Each of the 24 T cell receptor beta chains below was sequenced from the same sample in a study of T cell responses to AZD1222 COVID-19 vaccine. Profiling relied on immunoSEQ multiplex PCR, and the TCRdb table lists in-frame clones only, not all of them. The table has some 150,000 clones, around 83% seen once; the top ten hold about 4.8%. The sequences come from peripheral blood, collected 28 days after the second AZD1222 dose. These receptors were obtained from an adult who received the AZD1222 COVID-19 vaccine.

Turning to this clone: In the same sample, other DNA sequences code for this CDR3. The V gene is TRBV5-1, the J gene TRBJ2-3; D unresolved. In germline, CDR1 is SGHRS, CDR2 YFSETQ. The V end was cut by 2 bases, the J end by 2 bases, with 9 bases between. There are 14 residues in the CDR3. The CDR3 region is CASSLGSSTDTQYF. As DNA, the CDR3 is TGCGCCAGCAGCTTAGGATCCTCCACAGATACGCAGTATTTT.

The chain employs TRBV7-9 and TRBJ1-4, with D hard to call. CDR1 and CDR2 (germline): SEHNR, FQNEAQ (reference sequence). Trimming left V 4 bases short and J 7 bases short, with 16 bases between. There are 15 residues in the CDR3. The CDR3 DNA reads as TGTGCCAGCAGCTCGCGGGGTCTGGAGAGTGAAAAACTGTTTTTT. Translated: CASSSRGLESEKLFF.

The V and J genes are TRBV5-1 and TRBJ2-3, with 7 bases fitting TRBD2. Germline-derived CDR1 and CDR2 are SGHRS and YFSETQ. This CDR3 has 15 residues. After removal of 4 bases from V and 3 bases from J, the junction contained 8 bases not matched to a gene. The CDR3 region has the DNA TGCGCCAGCAGCATCGGGGGGTCCGGGACAGATACGCAGTATTTT. Translated, it gives CASSIGGSGTDTQYF.

The sample holds a few counts of this clone. The chain combines TRBV5-1 with TRBJ1-1; D call uncertain. This CDR3 is built from 14 residues. Germline V gene sequence: CDR1 SGHRS, CDR2 YFSETQ. V gave up 0 bases and J gave up 1 base, with 7 bases separating them. For the CDR3, the DNA is TGCGCCAGCAGCTTGGCTCCCCCGAACACTGAAGCTTTCTTT. Protein: CASSLAPPNTEAFF.

In nucleotides, the CDR3 is TGTGCCAGCAGTTACTCTGAAGGGATTGGGTACTATGGCTACACCTTC. This translates into CASSYSEGIGYYGYTF. The chain has TRBV6-5 and TRBJ1-2; D is unclear. The germline V gene has CDR1 MNHEY and CDR2 SVGAGI. There are 16 residues in the CDR3. V was trimmed by 0 bases and J by 3 bases, leaving 14 bases between them.

This chain uses TRBV18 with TRBJ2-3; D unresolved. Trimming took 3 bases from V and 1 from J, leaving 8 bases between them. Germline V lookup: CDR1 KGHSH, CDR2 LQKENI. The CDR3 extends over 14 amino acids. CDR3 coding DNA: TGTGCCAGCTCACCTCTCTCGGGCACAGATACGCAGTATTTT. It codes for CASSPLSGTDTQYF.

This sequence joins TRBV5-6 and TRBJ1-3, with a tentative D call TRBD1 (5 bases). Germline-derived CDR1 and CDR2 are SGHDT and YYEEEE. This CDR3 comprises 17 residues. V was pared by 0 bases and J by 4 bases, with 17 bases between. The CDR3 protein is CASSLERGHSMGNTIYF. DNA for the CDR3: TGTGCCAGCAGCTTGGAACGTGGACATTCTATGGGAAACACCATATATTTT.

This clone was recorded once. The rearrangement uses TRBV18 and TRBJ1-1; no reliable D call. This CDR3 has 16 amino acids. Trimming left V 2 bases short and J 0 bases short, with 13 bases between. The germline V gene has CDR1 KGHSH and CDR2 LQKENI. The CDR3 reads CASSPVFGRLNTEAFF. The CDR3 nucleotides read TGTGCCAGCTCACCAGTATTCGGTAGGTTGAACACTGAAGCTTTCTTT.

J is TRBJ1-1 and V is TRBV27; D gene unclear. V lost 6 bases to trimming and J lost 10 bases, with 18 bases between them. The CDR3 length is 13 residues. CDR1 and CDR2 (germline): MNHEY, SMNVEV (reference sequence). The CDR3 is CASSPQRAIGAFF. The CDR3 DNA reads as TGTGCCAGCAGCCCACAAAGGGCCATTGGAGCTTTCTTT.

The V and J genes are TRBV27 and TRBJ1-2, with D possibly matching TRBD1 (5 bases). CDR1 and CDR2 from the germline V gene are MNHEY and SMNVEV (reference sequence). This CDR3 contains 12 residues. Trimming left V 6 bases short and J 5 bases short, with 10 bases between. The CDR3 loop is CASSPDSYGYTF. The CDR3 nucleotides read TGTGCCAGCAGCCCTGACAGTTATGGCTACACCTTC.

A few counts support this clone. The chain recombines TRBV19 with TRBJ1-5; D remains unclear. Trimming stripped 1 base from V and 5 bases from J, with 18 bases between. CDR1 is LNHDA, CDR2 SQIVND, per germline (reference sequence). The CDR3 loop spans 17 amino acids. Here the CDR3 reads CASSIVSADAVDQPQHF. CDR3 DNA sequence: TGTGCCAGTAGTATAGTCTCGGCCGACGCAGTGGATCAGCCCCAGCATTTT.

This chain uses TRBV30 with TRBJ2-7; 9 bases line up with TRBD1. Germline trimming cut 1 base from V and 9 bases from J; bases unmatched to any gene: 4. Germline V CDR1 and CDR2: GTSNPN, SVGIG (reference sequence). CDR3 size: 12 residues. The CDR3 nucleotides read TGTGCCTGGAGTGGAACAGGGGGCGCGCAGTACTTC. Its protein is CAWSGTGGAQYF. Drawing the rest from reference TRBV30 and TRBJ2-7, the complete variable domain is SQTIHQWPATLVQPVGSPLSLECTVEGTSNPNLYWYRQAAGRGLQLLFYSVGIGQISSEVPQNLSASRPQDRQFILSSKKLLLSDSGFYLCAWSGTGGAQYFGPGTRLTVT.

This sequence joins TRBV19 and TRBJ1-1, with D unclear. Germline V CDR1 and CDR2: LNHDA, SQIVND (reference sequence). This CDR3 contains 15 residues. The V and J ends lost 1 base and 1 base respectively, with 10 bases between them. CDR3 sequence reads: CASSIGSSGNTEAFF. The DNA for the CDR3 is TGTGCCAGTAGTATAGGGTCGAGTGGGAACACTGAAGCTTTCTTT.

The chain recombines TRBV5-1 with TRBJ1-4; no clear D gene. CDR1 and CDR2 from the germline V gene are SGHRS and YFSETQ. Trimming left V 2 bases short and J 3 bases short, with 11 bases between. The CDR3 runs to 15 residues. This chain's CDR3 is CASSFGRSPNEKLFF. In nucleotides, the CDR3 is TGCGCCAGCAGCTTTGGTCGTAGCCCTAATGAAAAACTGTTTTTT.

V gene TRBV19 combines with J gene TRBJ2-1; the D gene is possibly TRBD2 (6 bases). Germline assignment: CDR1 LNHDA and CDR2 SQIVND (reference sequence). The V end lost 3 bases, the J end lost 2 bases, and 14 bases lay between the germline ends. The CDR3 is made up of 16 amino acids. DNA for the CDR3: TGTGCCAGTAGTATCGGTGGCGGGACCACCTACAATGAGCAGTTCTTC. Protein: CASSIGGGTTYNEQFF.

The chain uses TRBV5-6 and TRBJ2-7; a weak D match, TRBD1 (6 bases). Germline-derived CDR1 and CDR2 are SGHDT and YYEEEE. The CDR3 spans 15 residues. V shed 2 bases and J shed 4 bases, with 16 bases lying between them. CDR3 loop: CASSFQDSPSYEQYF. CDR3 DNA sequence: TGTGCCAGCAGCTTCCAGGACAGCCCCTCTTACGAGCAGTACTTC. The complete variable domain, with remaining parts taken from reference TRBV5-6 and TRBJ2-7, reads DAGVTQSPTHLIKTRGQQVTLRCSPKSGHDTVSWYQQALGQGPQFIFQYYEEEERQRGNFPDRFSGHQFPNYSSELNVNALLLGDSALYLCASSFQDSPSYEQYFGPGTRLTVT.

The V and J genes are TRBV5-6 and TRBJ2-5, with TRBD2 matching over 11 bases. V lost 5 bases, J lost 0 bases, and 9 bases stayed unmatched. The CDR3 covers 17 residues. The germline V gene encodes CDR1 SGHDT and CDR2 YYEEEE. The CDR3 sequence: CASSLKLAGGNQETQYF. In DNA form, the CDR3 reads TGTGCCAGCAGTTTGAAGCTAGCGGGGGGAAACCAAGAGACCCAGTACTTC.

The chain links TRBV6-5 to TRBJ1-2; D is ambiguous. This CDR3 is 14 amino acids long. Germline V gene sequence: CDR1 MNHEY, CDR2 SVGAGI. Trimming stripped 6 bases from V and 1 base from J, with 12 bases between. CDR3 residues: CASRPRRINYGYTF. CDR3 in DNA: TGTGCCAGCAGACCGAGACGGATTAACTATGGCTACACCTTC.

The CDR3, as DNA: TGTGCCAGCAGCTTAGCGGGCTCTGGAAACACCATATATTTT. This encodes CASSLAGSGNTIYF. This chain links TRBV7-8 with TRBJ1-3, with no clear D. V was trimmed by 0 bases and J by 0 bases, leaving 3 bases between them. Germline CDR1 SGHVS, CDR2 FQNEAQ. The CDR3 length is 14 residues.

The gene calls are TRBV7-2 and TRBJ1-4; possible D gene TRBD1, 6 bases. CDR1 is SGHTA, CDR2 FQGNSA, per germline. V lost 6 bases, J lost 1 base, and 6 bases lay in between. This CDR3 is built from 13 residues. CDR3 loop: CASRTGTNEKLFF. The CDR3 bases are TGTGCCAGCAGGACAGGAACTAATGAAAAACTGTTTTTT.

The CDR3 region has the DNA TGTGCCAGCAGTTACTACACCGCGGGGGCCGGGGAGCTGTTTTTT. Its translation is CASSYYTAGAGELFF. The chain couples TRBV6-5 to TRBJ2-2; 7 nucleotides align to TRBD2. The CDR3 is made up of 15 amino acids. Germline V CDR1 and CDR2: MNHEY, SVGAGI. The trim removed 1 base at V and 6 bases at J, leaving 5 bases unmatched.

The rearrangement links TRBV6-5 to TRBJ1-5; D may be TRBD1 (6 bases). CDR1 is MNHEY, CDR2 SVGAGI, per germline. Trimming cost V 6 bases and J 5 bases, with 14 bases left between them. CDR3 length: 14 residues. The CDR3: CASSKSRGDQPQHF. The DNA for the CDR3 is TGTGCCAGCAGCAAAAGCAGGGGCGATCAGCCCCAGCATTTT.

The count of this clone is one. The chain joins TRBV11-2 to TRBJ2-3; D is uncertain. Germline V gene sequence: CDR1 SGHAT, CDR2 FQNNGV. V was trimmed by 3 bases and J by 6 bases, leaving 10 bases between them. The CDR3 spans 13 residues. CDR3 DNA: TGTGCCAGCAGCTTGGGTCGCTCGGATACGCAGTATTTT. Translation gives CASSLGRSDTQYF.

The CDR3 bases are TGTGCCAGCAGCTTGGCAGGGGGAGCTTTCTACGAGCAGTACTTC. Residues: CASSLAGGAFYEQYF. This rearrangement joins TRBV5-4 to TRBJ2-7; 7 bases map to TRBD1. V lost 0 bases, J lost 3 bases, and 6 bases stayed unmatched. The CDR3 has 15 residues. Germline CDR1 and CDR2: SGHNT and YYREEE (reference sequence).